This T cell receptor (beta chain) stems from a study of cytomegalovirus exposure and HLA in healthy donors. Both 60 Vbeta primers and 13 Jbeta primers went into the PCR. Libraries were prepared by immunoSEQ multiplex PCR; TCRdb keeps only in-frame clonotypes and omits some of them. The sample yields 90,000 to 110,000 clones, roughly 67% seen once. There are 17 residues in the CDR3. CDR1 is LNHDA and CDR2 is SQIVND in the germline V gene (reference sequence). Losses at the gene ends were 4 bases for V and 6 bases for J; bases not matched to a gene: 14. The donors, nominally healthy at sampling, likely had unrecorded immune exposures. Only a few counts were recorded for this clone. What it binds is not known. Study results and limitations: Association of a missense DCLRE1C variant with TCR beta V- and J-gene trimming was reported in a later analysis.

The rearrangement uses TRBV19 and TRBJ2-7, with 11 bases lining up with TRBD2. This receptor was taken from a man aged 35-49 years in good health and CMV-seronegative. The sequencing sample was made of PBMCs. CDR3 sequence (DNA): TGTGCCAGTAGTAACGGACTAGCGGGTTTCCCCCTGGGCGAGCAGTACTTC. It codes for CASSNGLAGFPLGEQYF.